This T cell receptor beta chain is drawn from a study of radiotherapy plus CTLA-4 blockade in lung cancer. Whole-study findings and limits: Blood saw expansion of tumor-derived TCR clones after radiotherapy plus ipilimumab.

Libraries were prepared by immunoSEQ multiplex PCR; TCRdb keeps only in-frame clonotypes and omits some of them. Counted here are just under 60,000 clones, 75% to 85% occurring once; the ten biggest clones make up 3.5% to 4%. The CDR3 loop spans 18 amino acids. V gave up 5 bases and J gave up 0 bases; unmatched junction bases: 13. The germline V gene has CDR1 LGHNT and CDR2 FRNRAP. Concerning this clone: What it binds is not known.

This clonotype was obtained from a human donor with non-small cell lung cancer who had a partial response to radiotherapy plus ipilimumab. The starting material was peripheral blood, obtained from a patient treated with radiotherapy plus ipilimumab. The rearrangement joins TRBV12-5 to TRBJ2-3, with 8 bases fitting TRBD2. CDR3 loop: CASGPPSGGRLSTDTQYF. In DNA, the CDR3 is TGTGCTAGTGGTCCCCCCAGCGGGGGACGCCTTAGCACAGATACGCAGTATTTT. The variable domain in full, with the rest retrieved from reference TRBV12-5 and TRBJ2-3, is DARVTQTPRHKVTEMGQEVTMRCQPILGHNTVFWYRQTMMQGLELLAYFRNRAPLDDSGMPKDRFSAEMPDATLATLKIQPSEPRDSAVYFCASGPPSGGRLSTDTQYFGPGTRLTVL.